The rows below give T cell receptor beta chains drawn from one sample of a study of CD8+CD57+ T cells in acquired aplastic anemia. Each CDR3 protein gets one entry after TCRdb re-called the reads with MiXCR. The sample shows roughly 130,000 distinct CDR3 sequences, about 48% of them seen only once. The specimen was sorted CD4+, CD8+, or CD8+CD57+ T cells (not recorded which) from PBMCs. These receptors all come from a human donor in good health, serving as a control. CDR3s include the opening cysteine and the closing phenylalanine or tryptophan. The order of the fields is CDR3 protein, CDR3 DNA, clone size, V gene, J gene, D gene. A D gene is named only where the DNA matches it firmly. The size of a clone is reported for some rows only, either as once, few or many, or as a class for expanded clones.

CASKEANYSYTF	TGTGCCAGCAAAGAAGCTAACTATAGCTACACCTTC	NA	TRBV2	TRBJ1-2	NA
CASSRLGANTDTQYF	TGCGCCAGCAGCCGATTGGGGGCCAATACAGATACGCAGTATTTT	many	TRBV4-1	TRBJ2-3	NA
CARSQGFHEQYF	TGTGCCAGAAGCCAGGGGTTCCACGAGCAGTACTTC	NA	TRBV14	TRBJ2-7	NA
CASSDGITGDEQFF	TGCGCCAGCAGTGATGGGATTACCGGCGATGAGCAGTTCTTC	NA	TRBV10-1	TRBJ2-1	NA
CASSPSGVAGGRSADTQYF	TGTGCCAGCAGCCCATCCGGGGTAGCGGGGGGGCGTAGCGCAGATACGCAGTATTTT	NA	TRBV4-2	TRBJ2-3	TRBD2
CSWIVVETQYF	TGCAGTTGGATTGTAGTCGAGACCCAGTACTTC	NA	TRBV29-1	TRBJ2-5	NA
CASSYQTSGGSNGYF	TGTGCCAGCAGCTACCAGACTAGCGGGGGCTCAAACGGGTACTTC	NA	TRBV11-2	TRBJ2-5	TRBD2
CATSDFNRDTGELFF	TGTGCCACCAGTGATTTCAACAGGGACACCGGGGAGCTGTTTTTT	few	TRBV24-1	TRBJ2-2	NA
CATSRDQGGPFHGNTIYF	TGTGCCACCAGCAGAGATCAAGGGGGGCCCTTCCATGGAAACACCATATATTTT	many	TRBV15	TRBJ1-3	NA
CASSPTRGAGNGEQFF	TGTGCCAGCAGCCCAACCCGGGGTGCGGGAAACGGTGAGCAGTTCTTC	many	TRBV3-1	TRBJ2-1	NA
CASSFLSTGTGRDNEQFF	TGTGCCAGCAGCTTCCTATCGACCGGGACAGGGAGGGACAATGAGCAGTTCTTC	NA	TRBV5-4	TRBJ2-1	TRBD1
CATTPGRFTGELFF	TGTGCCACCACCCCGGGACGCTTCACCGGGGAGCTGTTTTTT	NA	TRBV15	TRBJ2-2	NA
CASSWEDSYEQYF	TGTGCCAGCAGCTGGGAGGATTCCTACGAGCAGTACTTC	many	TRBV7-2	TRBJ2-7	NA
CTTSEEVIAGAREQYF	TGTACCACCAGCGAAGAGGTAATAGCGGGGGCGCGTGAGCAGTACTTC	NA	TRBV15	TRBJ2-7	TRBD2
CATSDFGGASYNEQFF	TGTGCCACCAGTGATTTTGGGGGGGCGTCCTACAATGAGCAGTTCTTC	NA	TRBV24-1	TRBJ2-1	NA
CATSRDRGGPNNEQFF	TGTGCCACCAGCAGAGATCGGGGGGGGCCTAACAATGAGCAGTTCTTC	few	TRBV15	TRBJ2-1	TRBD2
CAWSVMQGGGLDTQYF	TGTGCCTGGAGTGTAATGCAGGGAGGAGGCCTGGATACGCAGTATTTT	few	TRBV30	TRBJ2-3	NA
CATSDAGAANTGELFF	TGTGCCACCAGTGACGCGGGGGCAGCGAACACCGGGGAGCTGTTTTTT	NA	TRBV24-1	TRBJ2-2	NA
CASRAPHTQYF	TGTGCCAGTAGGGCTCCACATACGCAGTATTTT	many	TRBV19	TRBJ2-3	NA
CAISDRGQGYEQYF	TGTGCCATCAGTGACAGGGGACAGGGTTACGAGCAGTACTTC	NA	TRBV10-3	TRBJ2-7	TRBD1
CATSDSGTPSYNEQFF	TGTGCCACCAGTGATTCGGGGACCCCTTCCTACAATGAGCAGTTCTTC	many	TRBV24-1	TRBJ2-1	NA
CASSTYGIQYF	TGTGCCAGCAGTACTTACGGCATTCAGTACTTC	many	TRBV12-3/TRBV12-4	TRBJ2-4	NA
CASSDRRQSGTGANYGYTF	TGTGCCAGCAGTGACCGTCGACAGTCCGGGACAGGGGCTAACTATGGCTACACCTTC	many	TRBV25-1	TRBJ1-2	TRBD1
CASSKERVSNQPQHF	TGTGCCAGTAGCAAGGAGAGGGTGAGCAATCAGCCCCAGCATTTT	few	TRBV19	TRBJ1-5	NA
CATSPKEISYNEQFF	TGTGCCACCAGCCCAAAAGAGATCTCCTACAATGAGCAGTTCTTC	NA	TRBV15	TRBJ2-1	NA
CAISVGGGSYEQYF	TGTGCCATCAGTGTTGGCGGGGGCTCCTACGAGCAGTACTTC	NA	TRBV10-3	TRBJ2-7	TRBD2
CASRQGRDYGYTF	TGTGCCAGCAGACAGGGTCGCGACTATGGCTACACCTTC	NA	TRBV2	TRBJ1-2	NA
CASSLNRGPGYNEQFF	TGTGCCAGCAGCCTAAACAGGGGGCCGGGGTACAATGAGCAGTTCTTC	few	TRBV10-2	TRBJ2-1	TRBD1
CATSREGVQPQHF	TGTGCCACCAGCAGAGAGGGAGTTCAGCCCCAGCATTTT	NA	TRBV15	TRBJ1-5	NA
CASSLAGGTSYEQYF	TGTGCCAGCAGCTTAGCGGGGGGCACTTCCTACGAGCAGTACTTC	many	TRBV7-2	TRBJ2-7	NA
CASTKGDAGPRYGYTF	TGTGCCAGCACCAAAGGGGACGCAGGCCCTAGGTATGGCTACACCTTC	NA	TRBV2	TRBJ1-2	NA
CASSRRTGRETQYF	TGTGCCAGCAGTCGCCGGACAGGGAGAGAGACCCAGTACTTC	NA	TRBV12-3/TRBV12-4	TRBJ2-5	TRBD1
CASSTQTPNTEAFF	TGTGCCAGTAGTACCCAGACACCGAACACTGAAGCTTTCTTT	many	TRBV19	TRBJ1-1	NA
CASSQGGTEAFF	TGTGCCAGCAGCCAAGGTGGAACTGAAGCTTTCTTT	many	TRBV3-1	TRBJ1-1	NA
CASSYLGHLENTEAFF	TGTGCCAGCAGCTATCTAGGGCATTTGGAGAACACTGAAGCTTTCTTT	NA	TRBV11-1	TRBJ1-1	NA
CSASSRTANTGELFF	TGCAGTGCTAGTTCCAGGACAGCGAACACCGGGGAGCTGTTTTTT	once	TRBV20-1	TRBJ2-2	NA
CASSQGQPQHF	TGTGCCAGCAGCCAAGGTCAGCCCCAGCATTTT	NA	TRBV16	TRBJ1-5	NA
CASSYLSRGAQYLYSNQPQHF	TGTGCCAGCAGTTACTTGAGTAGGGGGGCACAATACCTTTATAGCAATCAGCCCCAGCATTTT	NA	TRBV6-2/TRBV6-3	TRBJ1-5	NA
CASSERGSYNEQFF	TGTGCCAGCAGCGAGCGGGGCTCCTACAATGAGCAGTTCTTC	few	TRBV7-3	TRBJ2-1	TRBD2
CSARGNRTYEQYF	TGCAGTGCTAGAGGGAATAGGACCTACGAGCAGTACTTC	NA	TRBV20-1	TRBJ2-7	NA
CSAWRMRAQHF	TGCAGTGCTTGGAGAATGCGGGCCCAGCATTTT	few	TRBV20-1	TRBJ1-5	NA
CAISDQGQSSSYNEQFF	TGTGCCATCAGTGATCAGGGGCAGAGCTCCTCCTACAACGAGCAGTTCTTC	NA	TRBV10-3	TRBJ2-1	NA
CASTWTSAADTQYF	TGTGCCAGCACCTGGACTAGCGCGGCAGATACGCAGTATTTT	few	TRBV5-4	TRBJ2-3	TRBD2
CASSIGGGQSYEQYF	TGTGCCAGTAGTATCGGTGGGGGGCAATCCTACGAGCAGTACTTC	many	TRBV19	TRBJ2-7	NA
CASSPTGATSYNEQFF	TGTGCCAGCAGCCCTACAGGGGCCACCTCCTACAATGAGCAGTTCTTC	many	TRBV7-9	TRBJ2-1	TRBD1
CASSSNGYEQYF	TGTGCCAGCAGCTCTAATGGGTACGAGCAGTACTTC	NA	TRBV7-6	TRBJ2-7	NA
CASSLEGGTYNEQFF	TGTGCCAGCAGCTTAGAGGGGGGGACCTACAATGAGCAGTTCTTC	NA	TRBV13	TRBJ2-1	NA
CASSASGANVLTF	TGTGCCAGCAGCGCCTCTGGGGCCAACGTCCTGACTTTC	few	TRBV12-3/TRBV12-4	TRBJ2-6	NA
CATENNSPLHF	TGTGCCACAGAGAATAATTCACCCCTCCACTTT	NA	TRBV19	TRBJ1-6	NA
CASSSGQDLGAFF	TGTGCCAGCAGTTCCGGACAGGACCTGGGAGCTTTCTTT	many	TRBV12-3/TRBV12-4	TRBJ1-1	TRBD1
CASSQGDRGQEAFF	TGTGCCAGCAGCCAAGGGGACAGGGGGCAGGAAGCTTTCTTT	many	TRBV4-2	TRBJ1-1	TRBD1
CASSRGRDEQYF	TGTGCCAGCAGCCGAGGCCGCGACGAGCAGTACTTC	few	TRBV2	TRBJ2-7	NA
CASSPRGPDTQYF	TGTGCCAGCAGCCCACGGGGACCAGATACGCAGTATTTT	many	TRBV7-9	TRBJ2-3	NA
CATRQGTMPSNTQYF	TGTGCCACCCGGCAGGGGACTATGCCGTCGAATACGCAGTATTTT	many	TRBV19	TRBJ2-3	NA
CASSQSTSEGGTQYF	TGTGCCAGCAGCCAATCGACCTCCGAGGGTGGGACCCAGTACTTC	many	TRBV3-1	TRBJ2-5	NA
CASSYSPSSETQYF	TGTGCCAGCAGTTACTCTCCTAGTTCGGAGACCCAGTACTTC	few	TRBV6-5	TRBJ2-5	NA